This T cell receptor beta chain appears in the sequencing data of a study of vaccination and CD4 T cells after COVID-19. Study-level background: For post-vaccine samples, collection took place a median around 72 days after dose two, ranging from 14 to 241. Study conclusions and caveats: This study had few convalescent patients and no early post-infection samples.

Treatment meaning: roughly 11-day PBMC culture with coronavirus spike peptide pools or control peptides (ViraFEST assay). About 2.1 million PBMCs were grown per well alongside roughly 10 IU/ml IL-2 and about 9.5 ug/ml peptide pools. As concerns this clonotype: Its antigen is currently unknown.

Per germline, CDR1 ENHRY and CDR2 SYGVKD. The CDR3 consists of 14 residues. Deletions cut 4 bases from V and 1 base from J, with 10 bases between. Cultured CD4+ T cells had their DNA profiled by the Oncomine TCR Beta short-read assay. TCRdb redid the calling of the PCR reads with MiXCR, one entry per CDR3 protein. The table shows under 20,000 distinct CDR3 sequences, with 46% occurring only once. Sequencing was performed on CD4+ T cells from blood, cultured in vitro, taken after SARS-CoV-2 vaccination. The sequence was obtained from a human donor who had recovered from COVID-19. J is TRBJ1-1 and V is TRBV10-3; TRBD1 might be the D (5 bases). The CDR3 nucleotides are TGTGCCATCAGTGCAAGACAGACGAACACTGAAGCTTTCTTT. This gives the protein CAISARQTNTEAFF.